The sequence of this T cell receptor beta chain was determined in a study of cytomegalovirus exposure and HLA in healthy donors. The study's findings and limits: In vitro data verified a few CMV-associated chains as specific for CMV antigens.

Nominally healthy donors provided the samples, though records likely missed some immune exposures. Notes on this clone: The antigen is unknown.

With V trimmed by 1 base and J by 10 bases, 6 bases remained unmatched. The CDR3 runs 14 residues. Germline V gene sequence: CDR1 LNHDA, CDR2 SQIVND (reference sequence). PCR used 60 Vbeta primers and 13 Jbeta primers. Clones were sequenced by immunoSEQ multiplex PCR, and TCRdb holds only the in-frame ones, with some missing. The data hold approximately 100,000 clones, with 65% to 85% observed a single time. V gene TRBV19 combines with J gene TRBJ2-1; 8 bases match TRBD2. This receptor was obtained from a man in his fifties or sixties in good health and CMV-seronegative. Sequencing input: PBMCs. In nucleotides, the CDR3 is TGTGCCAGTAGTATAGCGGGAGGGCCGATGGAGCAGTTCTTC. This encodes CASSIAGGPMEQFF. Together with reference TRBV19 and TRBJ2-1, the CDR3 gives the full variable domain: DGGITQSPKYLFRKEGQNVTLSCEQNLNHDAMYWYRQDPGQGLRLIYYSQIVNDFQKGDIAEGYSVSREKKESFPLTVTSAQKNPTAFYLCASSIAGGPMEQFFGPGTRLTVL.